This T cell receptor beta chain was found in a study of T-cell memory formation after mild COVID-19. Study-wide findings and caveats: From day 15 to 85, contracting clones were balanced between CD4 and CD8, whereas later expanders leaned toward CD4+.

This clonotype came up a few times. What it binds is unknown. This CDR3 contains 14 residues. With V trimmed by 4 bases and J by 2 bases, 3 bases remained unmatched. Germline V gene sequence: CDR1 KGHDR, CDR2 SFDVKD. TCRdb independently ran MiXCR on the 5' RACE reads; one entry per CDR3 protein. Seen here are around 450,000 distinct CDR3 sequences, around 20% observed once, and the top ten hold approximately 8.1%. The TCR comes from an adult woman who had mild COVID-19 (a few samples of this study predate the infection). Cell type and time point are not known. Sequencing was performed on PBMCs or a T cell subset sorted from them (not recorded which). The chain recombines TRBV24-1 with TRBJ1-2; 7 bases align to TRBD1. In DNA form, the CDR3 reads TGTGCCACCAGTGAAGGGGACAGAAACTATGGCTACACCTTC. Amino acids: CATSEGDRNYGYTF.